Shown below are 7 T cell receptor beta chains from a single sample sequenced in a study of response to subunit inactivated influenza vaccine. TCRdb processed the RT-PCR reads anew with MiXCR; each CDR3 protein has one entry. The sample has about 540,000 distinct CDR3 sequences, less than 25% seen once. The data were also submitted as part of a second study, on T cells expressing NK-cell markers. Turning to that study: For TCR beta, cDNA was produced by 5'RACE template switching with UMIs.

The input for sequencing was CD4+ T cells sorted from PBMCs, taken less than 13 days after vaccination. Receptor source: a middle-aged man who received an inactivated influenza vaccine.

V gene TRBV28 combines with J gene TRBJ2-5; 12 bases fit TRBD2. The CDR3 spans 19 residues. The junction had 19 bases not matched to a gene; V was cut back by 5 bases and J by 6 bases. Germline assignment: CDR1 MDHEN and CDR2 SYDVKM. CDR3 sequence reads: CASSPTVLAGGPKGKTQYF. In DNA form, the CDR3 reads TGTGCCAGCAGTCCAACCGTTCTAGCGGGGGGGCCTAAAGGGAAGACCCAGTACTTC. The full variable domain, rest sourced from reference TRBV28 and TRBJ2-5, is DVKVTQSSRYLVKRTGEKVFLECVQDMDHENMFWYRQDPGLGLRLIYFSYDVKMKEKGDIPEGYSVSREKKERFSLILESASTNQTSMYLCASSPTVLAGGPKGKTQYFGPGTRLLVL.

This clonotype was observed a handful of times. The chain joins TRBV12-3 or TRBV12-4 to TRBJ2-7, with D tentatively TRBD1 (6 bases). Trimming shortened V by 3 bases and J by 2 bases, and 11 bases separated the two germline ends. The CDR3 sequence is 14 residues long. The CDR3: CASSFGQPPYEQYF. CDR3 bases: TGTGCCAGCAGTTTTGGACAGCCCCCCTACGAGCAGTACTTC.

The rearrangement uses TRBV6-5 and TRBJ2-7; 13 nucleotides agree with TRBD2. The CDR3 totals 18 residues. The germline CDR1 and CDR2 sequences are MNHEY and SVGAGI. The trim removed 4 bases at V and 3 bases at J, leaving 12 bases unmatched. As DNA, the CDR3 is TGTGCCAGCAGTTCCGAACCGGGACTAGCGGGGCCGAGCTACGAGCAGTACTTC. This translates into CASSSEPGLAGPSYEQYF.

This chain uses TRBV29-1 with TRBJ2-3, with D maybe TRBD2 (5 bases). Trimming took off 2 bases at V and 4 bases at J, with 13 bases between the two ends. The CDR3 consists of 14 residues. Per the germline V gene, CDR1 is SQVTM and CDR2 is ANQGSEA. The CDR3 DNA is TGCAGCGTTGAAAGGCGGCTAGCCGCAGATACGCAGTATTTT. Residues: CSVERRLAADTQYF.

This clonotype was seen a few times. The V gene is TRBV6-1, the J gene TRBJ2-7; 15 bases align to TRBD2. The CDR3 sequence is 17 residues long. CDR1 is MNHNS, CDR2 SASEGT, per germline. After removal of 6 bases from V and 12 bases from J, the junction contained 18 bases not matched to a gene. The chain's CDR3 is CASSQPGLAGGLLEGYF. The CDR3 DNA follows: TGTGCCAGCAGCCAACCGGGACTAGCGGGAGGCCTCCTAGAGGGGTACTTC.

The CDR3 region has the DNA TGTGCCAGCAGCTTACTACAAGAGACCCAGTACTTC. This codes for CASSLLQETQYF. This chain joins TRBV7-2 and TRBJ2-5; D is unresolved. This CDR3 contains 12 residues. Per germline, CDR1 SGHTA and CDR2 FQGNSA. V lost 2 bases, J lost 2 bases, and 3 bases lay in between.

V is TRBV18 and J is TRBJ2-7, with a tentative D call TRBD1 (6 bases). This CDR3 is built from 14 residues. Germline V gives CDR1 KGHSH, CDR2 LQKENI. Trimming shortened V by 5 bases and J by 6 bases, and 17 bases separated the two germline ends. The CDR3 nucleotides are TGTGCCAGCTCAGGTCGTACAGGGCAGAGCGAGCAGTACTTC. Its translation is CASSGRTGQSEQYF.